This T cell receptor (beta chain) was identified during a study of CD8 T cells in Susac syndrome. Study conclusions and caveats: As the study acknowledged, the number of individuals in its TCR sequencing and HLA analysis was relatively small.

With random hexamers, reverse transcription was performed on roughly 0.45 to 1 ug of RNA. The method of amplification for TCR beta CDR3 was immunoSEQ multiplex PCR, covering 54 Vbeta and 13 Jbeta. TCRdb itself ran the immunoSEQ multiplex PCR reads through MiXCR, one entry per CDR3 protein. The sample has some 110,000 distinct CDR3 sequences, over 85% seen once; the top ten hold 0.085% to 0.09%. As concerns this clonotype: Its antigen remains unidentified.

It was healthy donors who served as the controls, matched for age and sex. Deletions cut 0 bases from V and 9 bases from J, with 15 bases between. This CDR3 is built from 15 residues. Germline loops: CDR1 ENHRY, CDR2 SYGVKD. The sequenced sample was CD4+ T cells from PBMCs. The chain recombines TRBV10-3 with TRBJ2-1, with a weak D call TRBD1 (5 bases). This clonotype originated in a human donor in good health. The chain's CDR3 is CAISESWGRVIEQFF. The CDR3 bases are TGTGCCATCAGTGAGTCCTGGGGCAGGGTGATTGAGCAGTTCTTC.